These 17 T cell receptor beta chains were sequenced from one sample in a study of cytomegalovirus exposure and HLA in healthy donors. The study ran its PCR with 60 Vbeta and 13 Jbeta primers. Sequencing used immunoSEQ multiplex PCR; TCRdb keeps in-frame clones, though not all of them. The repertoire holds 110,000 to 150,000 clones, with less than 90% as singletons. Sequencing was done on a sample of PBMCs. These receptors all come from a boy younger than 10 in good health and CMV-seronegative.

The rearrangement links TRBV5-4 to TRBJ1-6; D may be TRBD1 (6 bases). The germline V gene encodes CDR1 SGHNT and CDR2 YYREEE (reference sequence). The CDR3 is 16 amino acids. Trimming left V 1 base short and J 6 bases short, with 14 bases between. The CDR3 is CASSLSESRGNSPLHF. The CDR3 DNA is TGTGCCAGCAGCTTGTCGGAGTCCAGGGGTAATTCACCCCTCCACTTT.

The gene calls are TRBV5-1 and TRBJ2-1; 11 bases agree with TRBD1. The CDR3 is 15 residues long. Germline V gene lookup returns CDR1 SGHRS and CDR2 YFSETQ. The J segment lost 10 bases and the V segment lost 2 bases, leaving 8 bases of the junction unmatched. The CDR3 DNA reads TGCGCCAGCAGCTTATTCGGGACAGGGGGTTTGGAGCAGTTCTTC. Translation: CASSLFGTGGLEQFF.

The rearrangement joins TRBV18 to TRBJ1-1; D gene uncertain. The V end was cut by 2 bases, the J end by 1 base, with 14 bases between. CDR1 is KGHSH, CDR2 LQKENI, per germline. The CDR3 consists of 16 residues. CDR3 sequence: CASSPIDFGGNTEAFF. CDR3 DNA: TGTGCCAGCTCACCAATTGATTTCGGAGGGAACACTGAAGCTTTCTTT.

The rearrangement joins TRBV5-1 to TRBJ1-2, with TRBD1 matching 8 bases. This CDR3 is 15 amino acids long. CDR1 is SGHRS, CDR2 YFSETQ, per germline. The junction had 12 bases not matched to a gene; V was cut back by 3 bases and J by 8 bases. In DNA form, the CDR3 reads TGCGCCAGCAGCTCAAAACCGGACAGGGCGATCGGCTACACCTTC. It specifies CASSSKPDRAIGYTF.

The J gene is TRBJ1-1, the V gene TRBV28, with 9 bases identical to TRBD1. The CDR3 extends over 13 amino acids. Looked up from germline, CDR1 is MDHEN and CDR2 is SYDVKM. The J segment lost 1 base and the V segment lost 8 bases, leaving 2 bases of the junction unmatched. CDR3 sequence: CASGTGTNTEAFF. CDR3 DNA: TGTGCCAGCGGGACAGGGACGAACACTGAAGCTTTCTTT.

The chain recombines TRBV19 with TRBJ1-6, with unresolved D. CDR3 size: 14 residues. The V gene lost 3 bases and the J gene lost 5 bases, with 8 bases spanning the gap. Germline lookup yields CDR1 LNHDA and CDR2 SQIVND (reference sequence). CDR3 sequence reads: CASSIRGNNSPLHF. CDR3 nucleotide sequence: TGTGCCAGTAGTATCCGAGGAAATAATTCACCCCTCCACTTT.

V gene TRBV29-1 combines with J gene TRBJ2-7, with a tentative D call TRBD2 (7 bases). Germline CDR1 reads SQVTM; CDR2 reads ANQGSEA. CDR3 length: 14 amino acids. V lost 5 bases to trimming and J lost 4 bases, with 18 bases between them. The CDR3 DNA follows: TGCAGCGTTCAAAGATCGGGGGGCATGTACGAGCAGTACTTC. Residues: CSVQRSGGMYEQYF.

J is TRBJ2-3 and V is TRBV5-1; no definite D call. This CDR3 has 16 residues. Germline loops: CDR1 SGHRS, CDR2 YFSETQ. The V end lost 0 bases, the J end lost 0 bases, and 11 bases lay between the germline ends. The CDR3 sequence: CASSLESGSSTDTQYF. The CDR3, as DNA: TGCGCCAGCAGCTTGGAAAGTGGCTCTAGCACAGATACGCAGTATTTT.

The chain is built from TRBV13 and TRBJ1-3, with D maybe TRBD1 (6 bases). The CDR3 runs 17 residues. Germline V gene sequence: CDR1 PRHDT, CDR2 FYEKMQ (reference sequence). Trimming removed 5 bases from V and 2 bases from J, with 19 bases in between. The DNA of the CDR3 is TGTGCCAGCAGCCCAGCTGGGTGGGGGCATACTGGAAACACCATATATTTT. It encodes CASSPAGWGHTGNTIYF.

This clone was picked up one time. The gene calls are TRBV10-1 and TRBJ2-4; 8 nucleotides agree with TRBD2. The CDR3 sequence is 15 residues long. Germline V gives CDR1 WNHNN, CDR2 SYGVQD (reference sequence). Unmatched junction bases numbered 11, after V lost 5 bases and J lost 8 bases. CDR3 loop: CASSNGRAFWDIQYF. The CDR3 bases are TGCGCCAGCAGTAACGGGAGGGCCTTTTGGGACATTCAGTACTTC.

The chain employs TRBV29-1 and TRBJ2-5; D gene uncertain. CDR1 and CDR2 (germline): SQVTM, ANQGSEA. The CDR3 has 12 amino acids. The germline V and J ends were trimmed by 1 base and 5 bases, with 8 bases remaining between them. CDR3 in DNA: TGCAGCGTTGAAGCGAGTTGGGAGACCCAGTACTTC. Translating gives CSVEASWETQYF.

The V gene is TRBV4-1, the J gene TRBJ1-4; perhaps TRBD1 as D (5 bases). Trimming removed 4 bases from V and 7 bases from J, with 22 bases in between. The CDR3 spans 17 residues. Germline V CDR1 and CDR2: MGHRA, YSYEKL. DNA for the CDR3: TGCGCCAGCAGCCCAGATTGGGGCGTCTCCAACGGTGAAAAACTGTTTTTT. Encoded protein: CASSPDWGVSNGEKLFF.

The chain recombines TRBV27 with TRBJ2-5, with 12 bases fitting TRBD2. Matching the DNA end better, TRBJ2-7 makes the J call doubtful. The CDR3 has 16 amino acids. Germline lookup yields CDR1 MNHEY and CDR2 SMNVEV (reference sequence). This CDR3 is CASSLSGLAGSYEQYF. The CDR3 DNA reads as TGTGCCAGCAGTTTATCGGGACTAGCGGGCTCCTACGAGCAGTACTTC.

V and J are TRBV7-2 and TRBJ2-7, with D unclear. CDR1 SGHTA and CDR2 FQGNSA come from the germline V gene. The CDR3 runs 15 residues. V lost 2 bases and J lost 3, with 14 bases in between. The CDR3 reads CASSLLPKWLYEQYF. CDR3 bases: TGTGCCAGCAGCTTACTCCCCAAGTGGCTCTACGAGCAGTACTTC.

The CDR3 here is CASSLEGINQPQHF. In nucleotides, the CDR3 is TGCGCCAGCAGCTTGGAGGGGATCAATCAGCCCCAGCATTTT. This sequence joins TRBV5-1 and TRBJ1-5; maybe TRBD1 (5 bases). The CDR3 has 14 residues. Trimming shortened V by 0 bases and J by 3 bases, and 7 bases separated the two germline ends. CDR1 and CDR2 from the germline V gene are SGHRS and YFSETQ. The variable domain in full, completed from reference TRBV5-1 and TRBJ1-5, reads KAGVTQTPRYLIKTRGQQVTLSCSPISGHRSVSWYQQTPGQGLQFLFEYFSETQRNKGNFPGRFSGRQFSNSRSEMNVSTLELGDSALYLCASSLEGINQPQHFGDGTRLSIL.

The chain recombines TRBV6-5 with TRBJ2-3; D perhaps matches TRBD1 (6 bases). Germline loops: CDR1 MNHEY, CDR2 SVGAGI. The germline V and J ends were trimmed by 8 bases and 8 bases, with 17 bases remaining between them. This CDR3 region has 13 residues. Here the CDR3 reads CASERTGIGTQYF. The CDR3 nucleotides are TGTGCCAGCGAAAGAACAGGGATCGGTACGCAGTATTTT.

The chain employs TRBV18 and TRBJ2-5; 10 bases match TRBD1. V was pared by 3 bases and J by 5 bases, with 3 bases of the junction left unmatched. The germline gives CDR1 KGHSH, CDR2 LQKENI. This CDR3 spans 14 amino acids. DNA of the CDR3: TGTGCCAGCTCACCTCCGGGACAGGGGGAGACCCAGTACTTC. It is translated as CASSPPGQGETQYF.